These T cell receptor beta chains were read from a single sample in a study of blood T cells in healthy people across ages. TCRdb called the 5' RACE reads again in MiXCR, with one record for every CDR3 protein. Among hundreds of thousands of distinct CDR3 sequences listed, less than 70% were seen once. Material for sequencing was blood. The origin of the receptors is a man at least 80 years old in good health. Both conserved end residues are part of each CDR3. Each record gives: V gene, CDR3 protein.

v_gene: TRBV29-1
CDR3aa: CSVELVGTDTQYF

v_gene: TRBV7-8
CDR3aa: CASSYLGVNTEAFF

v_gene: TRBV20-1
CDR3aa: CSARQANTEAFF

v_gene: TRBV5-1
CDR3aa: CASSLDDSIYGYTF

v_gene: TRBV6-1
CDR3aa: CASSERGTGLQETQYF

v_gene: TRBV6-1
CDR3aa: CASSATVNTEAFF

v_gene: TRBV11-2
CDR3aa: CASSGRGRKYYEQYF

v_gene: TRBV2
CDR3aa: CASSVGRTNYGYTF

v_gene: TRBV27
CDR3aa: CASSLSSRYEQYF

v_gene: TRBV10-3
CDR3aa: CAADRGWVTEAFF

v_gene: TRBV7-8
CDR3aa: CASSLDSGRSYSEQFF

v_gene: TRBV20-1
CDR3aa: CSVSGQSYEQYF

v_gene: TRBV18
CDR3aa: CASSSDRGLLGYTF

v_gene: TRBV9
CDR3aa: CASSADRVSTEAFF

v_gene: TRBV6-1
CDR3aa: CASSEVLASDNQPQHF

v_gene: TRBV10-3
CDR3aa: CAISAGISGANVLTF

v_gene: TRBV20-1
CDR3aa: CSAIDGTGGLNEQFF

v_gene: TRBV7-3
CDR3aa: CASSLTVRNDGYNEQFF

v_gene: TRBV20-1
CDR3aa: CSASLTSGSLADTQYF

v_gene: TRBV4-1
CDR3aa: CASSQGPGTKNIQYF

v_gene: TRBV5-6
CDR3aa: CASSFAVLGKNIQYF

v_gene: TRBV7-2
CDR3aa: CASSSARQGHGYTF

v_gene: TRBV28
CDR3aa: CASSLVRHTQYF

v_gene: TRBV29-1
CDR3aa: CSGGTDEQYF

v_gene: TRBV6-5
CDR3aa: CASNPAENTEAFF

v_gene: TRBV20-1
CDR3aa: CSAPSGSSSYEQYF

v_gene: TRBV6-4
CDR3aa: CASSVTGPAVEQFF

v_gene: TRBV9
CDR3aa: CASSKRLARGYEQYF

v_gene: TRBV7-7
CDR3aa: CASSLRNAGGETQYF

v_gene: TRBV13
CDR3aa: CASSRLVNGEAFF

v_gene: TRBV21-1
CDR3aa: CASTLWGHRGGEKLFF

v_gene: TRBV11-2
CDR3aa: CASRALRAGHNEQFF

v_gene: TRBV12-3/TRBV12-4
CDR3aa: CASSWNRGPYEQYF

v_gene: TRBV20-1
CDR3aa: CSARADGVYNEQYF

v_gene: TRBV6-5
CDR3aa: CASRKTGKGGAFF